This T cell receptor beta chain emerged from a study of control samples from healthy donors and cancer patients. Looked up from germline, CDR1 is MGHRA and CDR2 is YSYEKL. CDR3 length: 15 residues. Trimming shortened V by 0 bases and J by 0 bases, and 8 bases separated the two germline ends. Here immunoSEQ multiplex PCR was the method, and the copy in TCRdb shows in-frame clones only, minus some. The table records about 98,000 clones, roughly 83% of them present only once. This clonotype was obtained from a woman under 40 in good health. V gene TRBV4-1 combines with J gene TRBJ1-1; the D is unclear. The sample was blood. The CDR3 nucleotides read TGCGCCAGCAGCCAAGATGAGGGTATGAACACTGAAGCTTTCTTT. Encoded protein: CASSQDEGMNTEAFF.